A single sample gave rise to the 10 T cell receptor beta chains below, sequenced in a study of blood T cell repertoires in COVID-19. Assay: immunoSEQ multiplex PCR; the TCRdb copy retains only in-frame clones and omits some. There are about 140,000 clones in the sample; around nine tenths occur only once, and about 11% lies in the top ten. The sequenced sample was peripheral blood. The source is a middle-aged man with active or convalescent COVID-19.

The CDR3 reads CASTKGSGRASITGELFF. The CDR3 bases are TGTGCCAGTACAAAAGGTAGCGGGAGGGCCTCTATCACCGGGGAGCTGTTTTTT. The rearrangement joins TRBV19 to TRBJ2-2; 11 bases are shared with TRBD2. V lost 7 bases and J lost 4; bases outside the gene matches: 14. This CDR3 has 18 residues. From germline, CDR1 is LNHDA and CDR2 SQIVND (reference sequence).

The rearrangement uses TRBV6-5 and TRBJ1-2; TRBD1 matches at 9 bases. The CDR3 sequence is 13 residues long. V lost 6 bases, J lost 5 bases, and 4 bases stayed unmatched. Germline V lookup: CDR1 MNHEY, CDR2 SVGAGI. As DNA, the CDR3 is TGTGCCAGCAGGGGACAGGGCATATATGGCTACACCTTC. As protein: CASRGQGIYGYTF.

The V call is TRBV18, the J call TRBJ2-7; 8 bases align to TRBD1. The germline gives CDR1 KGHSH, CDR2 LQKENI. This CDR3 spans 14 amino acids. V gave up 3 bases and J gave up 2 bases; unmatched junction bases: 3. In nucleotides, the CDR3 is TGTGCCAGCTCACCGGACAGGGCGCCCTACGAGCAGTACTTC. It encodes CASSPDRAPYEQYF.

The chain has TRBV5-4 and TRBJ2-5; 7 bases match TRBD2. Germline V gives CDR1 SGHNT, CDR2 YYREEE (reference sequence). The CDR3 runs 16 residues. The junction had 10 bases not matched to a gene; V was cut back by 4 bases and J by 1 base. The CDR3 protein is CASSTPGGRTQETQYF. CDR3 nucleotides: TGTGCCAGCAGCACACCGGGGGGACGGACCCAAGAGACCCAGTACTTC. Full variable domain (remainder filled in from reference TRBV5-4 and TRBJ2-5): ETGVTQSPTHLIKTRGQQVTLRCSSQSGHNTVSWYQQALGQGPQFIFQYYREEENGRGNFPPRFSGLQFPNYSSELNVNALELDDSALYLCASSTPGGRTQETQYFGPGTRLLVL.

The CDR3 loop is CASIPTGGAEAFF. Written as DNA, the CDR3 is TGTGCCAGTATCCCGACAGGGGGGGCTGAAGCTTTCTTT. The J gene is TRBJ1-1, the V gene TRBV19; 9 bases match TRBD1. The V and J ends lost 7 bases and 6 bases, in that order; junction bases with no gene match: 6. Germline CDR1 LNHDA, CDR2 SQIVND (reference sequence). The CDR3 contains 13 residues. Full variable domain (remainder filled in from reference TRBV19 and TRBJ1-1): DGGITQSPKYLFRKEGQNVTLSCEQNLNHDAMYWYRQDPGQGLRLIYYSQIVNDFQKGDIAEGYSVSREKKESFPLTVTSAQKNPTAFYLCASIPTGGAEAFFGQGTRLTVV.

This chain uses TRBV25-1 with TRBJ2-3, with 12 positions matching TRBD2. V dropped 4 bases and J dropped 4; count of bases not matched to a gene: 3. Germline values: CDR1 MGHDK, CDR2 SYGVNS. The CDR3 totals 15 residues. CDR3 sequence reads: CASSVWTSGADTQYF. CDR3 bases: TGTGCCAGCAGTGTGTGGACTAGCGGGGCAGATACGCAGTATTTT.

This chain joins TRBV5-6 and TRBJ1-1, with 7 bases that match TRBD1. CDR1 is SGHDT and CDR2 is YYEEEE in the germline V gene. The CDR3 spans 14 residues. V was clipped by 3 bases and J by 4 bases; unmatched bases: 6. The CDR3 is CASSWGTVGTEAFF. The CDR3 bases are TGTGCCAGCAGCTGGGGGACAGTGGGCACTGAAGCTTTCTTT.

The J gene is TRBJ2-7, the V gene TRBV11-2; perhaps TRBD1 as D (6 bases). V lost 5 bases, J lost 3 bases, and 17 bases lay in between. The CDR3 spans 15 residues. CDR1 and CDR2 (germline): SGHAT, FQNNGV. The CDR3 protein is CASSLTRTAVYEQYF. The CDR3, as DNA: TGTGCCAGCAGCCTAACCAGGACAGCAGTCTACGAGCAGTACTTC.

This chain connects TRBV6-5 to TRBJ2-7, with TRBD2 as a possible D gene (6 bases). The CDR3 covers 14 residues. The germline V gene has CDR1 MNHEY and CDR2 SVGAGI. Trimming cost V 5 bases and J 5 bases, with 16 bases left between them. The DNA of the CDR3 is TGTGCCAGCAGTCGACTAGGGGTTCAGGACGAGCAGTACTTC. This encodes CASSRLGVQDEQYF.

The J gene is TRBJ1-3, the V gene TRBV2; TRBD1 aligns across 8 bases. This CDR3 comprises 14 residues. The germline CDR1 and CDR2 sequences are SNHLY and FYNNEI. Losses at the gene ends were 8 bases for V and 4 bases for J; bases not matched to a gene: 7. The CDR3 DNA sequence: TGTGCCAGCGGAGTTACAGGGGGGGGAAACACCATATATTTT. Amino acid sequence: CASGVTGGGNTIYF. Together with reference TRBV2 and TRBJ1-3, the CDR3 gives the full variable domain: EPEVTQTPSHQVTQMGQEVILRCVPISNHLYFYWYRQILGQKVEFLVSFYNNEISEKSEIFDDQFSVERPDGSNFTLKIRSTKLEDSAMYFCASGVTGGGNTIYFGEGSWLTVV.